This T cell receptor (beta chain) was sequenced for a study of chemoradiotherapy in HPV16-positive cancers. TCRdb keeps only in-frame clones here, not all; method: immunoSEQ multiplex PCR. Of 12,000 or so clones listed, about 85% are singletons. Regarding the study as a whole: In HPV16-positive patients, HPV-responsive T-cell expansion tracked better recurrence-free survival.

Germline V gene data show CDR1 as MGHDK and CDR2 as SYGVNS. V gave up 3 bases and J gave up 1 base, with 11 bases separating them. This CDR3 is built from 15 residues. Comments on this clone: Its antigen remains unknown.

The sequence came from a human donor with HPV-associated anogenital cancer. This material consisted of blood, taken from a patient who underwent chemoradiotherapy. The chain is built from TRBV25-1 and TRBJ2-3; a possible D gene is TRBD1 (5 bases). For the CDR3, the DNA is TGTGCCAGCAGTGAGCAGGGATTGGGCACAGATACGCAGTATTTT. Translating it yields CASSEQGLGTDTQYF.